The 31 T cell receptor beta chains reported below all come from one sample, sequenced in a study of graft-versus-host responses after intestinal transplantation. The method was immunoSEQ multiplex PCR; TCRdb's version includes in-frame clones alone and lacks a portion of them. In the table there are 90,000 to 150,000 clones, around 96% of which are singletons. These receptors have no known antigen. The source material was unstimulated CD8+ T cells sorted from spleen or lymph node cells, sampled before intestinal transplant. These receptors were taken from a human donor who received an intestinal transplant.

The chain recombines TRBV10-1 with TRBJ2-7; TRBD1 matches at 7 bases. V shed 8 bases, J shed 3 bases, and the junction held 7 bases outside the gene matches. Germline loops: CDR1 WNHNN, CDR2 SYGVQD (reference sequence). This CDR3 contains 13 residues. In DNA, the CDR3 is TGCGCCAGCCCTGAACAGGGGAACTACGAGCAGTACTTC. It yields the protein CASPEQGNYEQYF.

The CDR3 nucleotides are TGCGCCAGCAGCTCACGGGGAGAATTAAGTTCACCCCTCCACTTT. This encodes CASSSRGELSSPLHF. The chain recombines TRBV4-1 with TRBJ1-6; D ambiguous. With 5 bases removed from V and 9 bases from J, the gap between germline ends came to 17 bases. The CDR3 contains 15 residues. Germline CDR1 reads MGHRA; CDR2 reads YSYEKL.

This chain links TRBV7-8 with TRBJ2-3; D is perhaps TRBD1 or TRBD2 (5 bases each). CDR3 length: 14 residues. With 1 base removed from V and 0 bases from J, the gap between germline ends came to 5 bases. Germline values: CDR1 SGHVS, CDR2 FQNEAQ. The CDR3 protein is CASSLGDSTDTQYF. The CDR3, as DNA: TGTGCCAGCAGCTTAGGGGACAGCACAGATACGCAGTATTTT.

Comments on this clone: A far larger clone is only one base removed, so a read error is likely. This sample includes further DNA sequences coding for the same CDR3. The rearrangement links TRBV9 to TRBJ1-1; TRBD1 might be the D (6 bases). Deletions cut 4 bases from V and 5 bases from J, with 9 bases between. This CDR3 contains 12 residues. CDR1 and CDR2 from the germline V gene are SGDLS and YYNGEE. The CDR3: CASSLRGTEAFF. The CDR3 bases are TGTGCCAGCAGCTTGAGGGGGACTGAAGCTTTCTTT.

The gene calls are TRBV7-9 and TRBJ2-7, with D unclear. Looked up from germline, CDR1 is SEHNR and CDR2 is FQNEAQ (reference sequence). CDR3 length: 13 amino acids. Trimming took 2 bases from V and 7 from J, leaving 12 bases between them. CDR3 protein: CASSLPPSGEQYF. The CDR3 DNA follows: TGTGCCAGCAGCTTACCTCCCTCGGGTGAGCAGTACTTC.

This clone came up once. The chain is built from TRBV6-1 and TRBJ2-1, with 10 bases matching TRBD2. V lost 7 bases and J lost 7; bases outside the gene matches: 10. The CDR3 runs 15 residues. Per the germline V gene, CDR1 is MNHNS and CDR2 is SASEGT. As DNA, the CDR3 is TGTGCCAGCACCCGAAGCGGGAGGGCCTGGAATGAGCAGTTCTTC. This gives the protein CASTRSGRAWNEQFF.

This chain joins TRBV9 and TRBJ1-2, with D tentatively TRBD1 (6 bases). The germline V gene encodes CDR1 SGDLS and CDR2 YYNGEE. Trimming removed 0 bases at V and 5 bases at J, with 23 bases between. There are 18 residues in the CDR3. CDR3 sequence reads: CASSVDLGGGPGRYGYTF. The CDR3, as DNA: TGTGCCAGCAGCGTAGATTTAGGGGGGGGCCCGGGCCGATATGGCTACACCTTC.

The chain couples TRBV5-8 to TRBJ2-5, with a tentative D call TRBD1 (5 bases). Germline CDR1 reads SGHTS; CDR2 reads YDEGEE. V lost 1 base and J lost 4, with 8 bases in between. The CDR3 consists of 13 residues. CDR3 coding DNA: TGTGCCAGCAGCTTGTCAGGGTCAGAGACCCAGTACTTC. It translates to CASSLSGSETQYF.

This chain links TRBV6-1 with TRBJ2-7; 7 bases map to TRBD2. The J segment lost 0 bases and the V segment lost 7 bases, leaving 6 bases of the junction unmatched. Germline V gene data show CDR1 as MNHNS and CDR2 as SASEGT. This CDR3 contains 14 residues. The CDR3 DNA reads as TGTGCCAGCATAAGCGGGGTAAGCTCCTACGAGCAGTACTTC. Translating gives CASISGVSSYEQYF.

Notes on this clone: Other DNA sequences of this sample code for an identical CDR3. The chain carries TRBV7-9 and TRBJ2-7, with 9 bases aligning to TRBD2. Germline assignment: CDR1 SEHNR and CDR2 FQNEAQ (reference sequence). The trim removed 4 bases at V and 5 bases at J, leaving 3 bases unmatched. This CDR3 is 13 amino acids long. CDR3 region: CASSSSGNDEQYF. The DNA of the CDR3 is TGTGCCAGCAGCTCTAGCGGGAATGACGAGCAGTACTTC.

This sequence joins TRBV2 and TRBJ2-7; 10 nucleotides match TRBD1. CDR1 SNHLY and CDR2 FYNNEI come from the germline V gene. The CDR3 totals 15 residues. The V gene end was trimmed by 6 bases and the J gene end by 5 bases; junction bases not matched to a gene: 10. This CDR3 reads CASRSRDRGVHEQYF. Here the CDR3 DNA reads TGTGCCAGCAGATCCCGGGACAGGGGAGTCCACGAGCAGTACTTC. The full variable domain, with the rest looked up from reference TRBV2 and TRBJ2-7, is EPEVTQTPSHQVTQMGQEVILRCVPISNHLYFYWYRQILGQKVEFLVSFYNNEISEKSEIFDDQFSVERPDGSNFTLKIRSTKLEDSAMYFCASRSRDRGVHEQYFGPGTRLTVT.

The chain combines TRBV29-1 with TRBJ1-2, with 8 bases fitting TRBD1. Germline values: CDR1 SQVTM, CDR2 ANQGSEA. The CDR3 contains 13 residues. V was pared by 7 bases and J by 4 bases, with 8 bases of the junction left unmatched. Here the CDR3 reads CSGRDRTSYGYTF. DNA for the CDR3: TGCAGCGGACGGGACAGGACGAGCTATGGCTACACCTTC.

The chain combines TRBV28 with TRBJ2-5, with 9 positions matching TRBD2. The germline V gene encodes CDR1 MDHEN and CDR2 SYDVKM. The V and J ends lost 4 bases and 3 bases, in that order; junction bases with no gene match: 6. CDR3 length: 15 amino acids. The CDR3 bases are TGTGCCAGCAGTTCTATAGCGGGAGTGGAAGAGACCCAGTACTTC. Translation: CASSSIAGVEETQYF.

The rearrangement uses TRBV7-3 and TRBJ1-1, with a tentative D call TRBD1 (5 bases). The length of the CDR3 is 17 residues. V was pared by 5 bases and J by 5 bases, with 24 bases between. The germline CDR1 and CDR2 sequences are SGHTA and FQGTGA. The CDR3 here is CASSPRQGPSLGTEAFF. The CDR3 nucleotides are TGTGCCAGCAGCCCCCGGCAGGGTCCTAGTCTCGGGACTGAAGCTTTCTTT.

This sequence joins TRBV4-1 and TRBJ2-1; possibly TRBD1 for D (6 bases). Per germline, CDR1 MGHRA and CDR2 YSYEKL. This CDR3 has 16 residues. V was pared by 4 bases and J by 3 bases, with 16 bases between. DNA for the CDR3: TGCGCCAGCAGCCGGAAGGGGGTTAGGAACTACAATGAGCAGTTCTTC. As protein: CASSRKGVRNYNEQFF.

This chain connects TRBV2 to TRBJ2-3, with D uncertain. V lost 8 bases to trimming and J lost 8 bases, with 23 bases between them. CDR3 length equals 15 residues. Germline V CDR1 and CDR2: SNHLY, FYNNEI. This chain's CDR3 is CASGDRRRWRRTQYF. In DNA form, the CDR3 reads TGTGCCAGCGGGGATAGGCGGCGGTGGCGGCGTACGCAGTATTTT.

The chain links TRBV25-1 to TRBJ1-2, with 7 bases aligning to TRBD1. Germline V gene lookup returns CDR1 MGHDK and CDR2 SYGVNS. Losses at the gene ends were 10 bases for V and 4 bases for J; bases not matched to a gene: 9. The CDR3 spans 13 residues. The DNA for the CDR3 is TGTGCCACCTCCTCAGGGGGATCCTATGGCTACACCTTC. As protein: CATSSGGSYGYTF.

The chain recombines TRBV5-1 with TRBJ2-7, with D possibly called TRBD1 or TRBD2 (6 bases each). The germline CDR1 and CDR2 sequences are SGHRS and YFSETQ. The V gene lost 2 bases and the J gene lost 3 bases, with 15 bases spanning the gap. The CDR3 covers 15 residues. The CDR3 coding sequence is TGCGCCAGCAGCTTTTGGAGGGGGGCCTACTACGAGCAGTACTTC. Its protein product is CASSFWRGAYYEQYF. Drawing the rest from reference TRBV5-1 and TRBJ2-7, the complete variable domain is KAGVTQTPRYLIKTRGQQVTLSCSPISGHRSVSWYQQTPGQGLQFLFEYFSETQRNKGNFPGRFSGRQFSNSRSEMNVSTLELGDSALYLCASSFWRGAYYEQYFGPGTRLTVT.

This clone was counted a single time. This chain links TRBV4-2 with TRBJ1-3; D ambiguous. The CDR3 contains 16 residues. Germline loops: CDR1 LGHNA, CDR2 YNFKEQ. The V gene lost 4 bases and the J gene lost 2 bases, with 15 bases spanning the gap. DNA of the CDR3: TGTGCCAGCAGCCCCCGGTCCGCCCGAACTGGAAACACCATATATTTT. Protein product: CASSPRSARTGNTIYF.

The chain employs TRBV11-3 and TRBJ2-7; 8 bases map to TRBD1. Trimming removed 4 bases from V and 5 bases from J; junction bases left unmatched: 4. Germline CDR1 is SGHNT and CDR2 is YENEEA. The CDR3 is 13 amino acids. The DNA of the CDR3 is TGTGCCAGCAGCTCCGGACAGGGCCACGAGCAGTACTTC. Translated, it gives CASSSGQGHEQYF.

The J gene is TRBJ2-3, the V gene TRBV15, with a possible D match to TRBD1 (5 bases). V was trimmed by 1 base and J by 2 bases, leaving 10 bases between them. The CDR3 contains 15 residues. Germline V gives CDR1 LNHNV, CDR2 YYDKDF (reference sequence). The chain's CDR3 is CATSRVNGATDTQYF. The CDR3 DNA reads as TGTGCCACCAGCAGAGTTAATGGGGCCACAGATACGCAGTATTTT.

The chain uses TRBV10-2 and TRBJ2-1; D uncertain. This CDR3 spans 13 amino acids. Germline values: CDR1 WSHSY, CDR2 SAAADI. V was pared by 5 bases and J by 0 bases, with 5 bases between. The CDR3 DNA sequence: TGCGCCAGCAGTCAGTTCTCCTACAATGAGCAGTTCTTC. As protein: CASSQFSYNEQFF.

The chain links TRBV4-3 to TRBJ1-2; D ambiguous. V shed 4 bases and J shed 5 bases, with 20 bases lying between them. Germline CDR1 and CDR2: LGHNA and YSLEER. CDR3 size: 16 residues. The CDR3 DNA sequence: TGCGCCAGCAGCCTCGACCTCCACCTGCCTATATATGGCTACACCTTC. Protein sequence: CASSLDLHLPIYGYTF.

The rearrangement links TRBV7-9 to TRBJ2-7; 8 bases map to TRBD1. This CDR3 is built from 16 residues. With 5 bases clipped from V and 7 bases from J, the junction kept 16 bases outside the gene matches. Germline V gene lookup returns CDR1 SEHNR and CDR2 FQNEAQ (reference sequence). CDR3 bases: TGTGCCAGCAGCCCAGGAGGGGGGCAGGGGGCATGGGAGCAGTACTTC. Translated: CASSPGGGQGAWEQYF.

The chain employs TRBV28 and TRBJ1-2, with D unresolved. The CDR3 is made up of 13 amino acids. V was clipped by 2 bases and J by 5 bases, with 9 bases between them. Germline lookup yields CDR1 MDHEN and CDR2 SYDVKM. The CDR3 loop is CASSLGLGYGYTF. The CDR3 DNA reads TGTGCCAGCAGTTTAGGCCTTGGATATGGCTACACCTTC.

This clone was seen only once. This sequence joins TRBV19 and TRBJ2-7, with D perhaps matching TRBD2 (5 bases). Germline V CDR1 and CDR2: LNHDA, SQIVND (reference sequence). V was shortened by 6 bases and J by 2 bases, with 8 bases between the two germline ends. This CDR3 contains 12 residues. The CDR3 region has the DNA TGTGCCAGTAGGGCCGGGACCTACGAGCAGTACTTC. This sequence encodes CASRAGTYEQYF. Complete variable domain (other parts from reference TRBV19 and TRBJ2-7): DGGITQSPKYLFRKEGQNVTLSCEQNLNHDAMYWYRQDPGQGLRLIYYSQIVNDFQKGDIAEGYSVSREKKESFPLTVTSAQKNPTAFYLCASRAGTYEQYFGPGTRLTVT.

The chain joins TRBV28 to TRBJ1-2, with TRBD1 matching 9 bases. CDR1 MDHEN and CDR2 SYDVKM come from the germline V gene. This CDR3 is built from 14 residues. J lost 8 bases, V lost 2 bases, and 6 bases had no gene match. Written as DNA, the CDR3 is TGTGCCAGCAGTTTAACGTGGACAGGGGTGGGCTACACCTTC. Amino acids: CASSLTWTGVGYTF.

A few counts support this clone. The genes are TRBV15 and TRBJ2-1; 11 nucleotides line up with TRBD2. The V gene's germline CDR1 is LNHNV and CDR2 YYDKDF (reference sequence). The junction had 2 bases not matched to a gene; V was cut back by 5 bases and J by 5 bases. The CDR3 spans 14 residues. CDR3 DNA: TGTGCCACCAGCCCGGGACTAGCGGACAATGAGCAGTTCTTC. This sequence encodes CATSPGLADNEQFF.

Concerning this clone itself: Distinct nucleotide sequences in the sample also encode this CDR3. The chain carries TRBV28 and TRBJ2-7; 9 positions match TRBD1. Germline V gene sequence: CDR1 MDHEN, CDR2 SYDVKM. The junction had 4 bases not matched to a gene; V was cut back by 4 bases and J by 3 bases. This CDR3 region has 14 residues. The CDR3 coding sequence is TGTGCCAGCAGTTCGGGGACAGGGAGCTACGAGCAGTACTTC. It translates to CASSSGTGSYEQYF.

V gene TRBV6-6 combines with J gene TRBJ2-7; maybe TRBD2 (6 bases). The CDR3 contains 13 residues. The ends were cut back, 4 bases at V and 3 bases at J, with 10 bases in the middle. Germline CDR1 and CDR2: MNHNY and SVGAGI (reference sequence). CDR3 amino acids: CASSSGLLYEQYF. DNA for the CDR3: TGTGCCAGCAGTTCGGGACTCCTCTACGAGCAGTACTTC.

The DNA of the CDR3 is TGCGCCAGCAGCTTGGGACAGGGTGATGGCTACACCTTC. Translation: CASSLGQGDGYTF. V usage is TRBV5-1 and J usage is TRBJ1-2, with 7 nucleotides matching TRBD1. This CDR3 has 13 amino acids. CDR1 is SGHRS, CDR2 YFSETQ, per germline. Trimming took 0 bases from V and 6 from J; bases not matched to a gene: 2.